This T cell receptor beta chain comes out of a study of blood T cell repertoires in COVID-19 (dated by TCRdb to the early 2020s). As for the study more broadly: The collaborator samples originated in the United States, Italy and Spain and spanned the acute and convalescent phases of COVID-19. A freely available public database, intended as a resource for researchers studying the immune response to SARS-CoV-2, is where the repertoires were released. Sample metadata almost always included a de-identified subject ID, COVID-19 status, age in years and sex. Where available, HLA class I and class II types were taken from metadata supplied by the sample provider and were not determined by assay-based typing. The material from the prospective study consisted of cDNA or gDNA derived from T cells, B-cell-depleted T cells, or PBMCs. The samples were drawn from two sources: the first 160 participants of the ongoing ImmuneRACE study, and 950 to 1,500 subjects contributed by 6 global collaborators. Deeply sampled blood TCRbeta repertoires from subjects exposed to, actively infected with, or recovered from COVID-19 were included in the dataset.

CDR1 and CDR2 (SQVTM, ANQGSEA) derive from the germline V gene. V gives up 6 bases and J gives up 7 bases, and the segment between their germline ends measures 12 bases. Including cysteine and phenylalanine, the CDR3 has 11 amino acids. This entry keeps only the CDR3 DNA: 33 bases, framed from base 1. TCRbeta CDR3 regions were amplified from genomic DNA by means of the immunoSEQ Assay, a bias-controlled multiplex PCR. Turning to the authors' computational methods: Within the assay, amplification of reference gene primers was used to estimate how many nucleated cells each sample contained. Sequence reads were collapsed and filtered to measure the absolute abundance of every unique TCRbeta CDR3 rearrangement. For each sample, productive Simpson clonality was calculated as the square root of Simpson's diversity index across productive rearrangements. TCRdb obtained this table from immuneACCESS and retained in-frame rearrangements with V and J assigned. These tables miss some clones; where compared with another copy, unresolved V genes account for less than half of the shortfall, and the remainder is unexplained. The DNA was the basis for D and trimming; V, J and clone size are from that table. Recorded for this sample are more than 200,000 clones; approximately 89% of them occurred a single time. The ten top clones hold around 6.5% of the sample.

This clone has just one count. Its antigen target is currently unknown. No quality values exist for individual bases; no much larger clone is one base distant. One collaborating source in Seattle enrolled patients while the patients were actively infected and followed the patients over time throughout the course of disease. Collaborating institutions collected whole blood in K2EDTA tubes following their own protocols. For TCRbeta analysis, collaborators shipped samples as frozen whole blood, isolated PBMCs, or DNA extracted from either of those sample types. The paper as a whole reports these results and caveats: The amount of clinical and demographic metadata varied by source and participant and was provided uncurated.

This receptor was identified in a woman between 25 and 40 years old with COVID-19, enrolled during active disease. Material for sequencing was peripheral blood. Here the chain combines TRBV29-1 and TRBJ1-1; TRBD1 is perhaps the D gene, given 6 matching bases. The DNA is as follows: TGCAGCGTAAATCAGGACAGTGAAGCTTTCTTT. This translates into CSVNQDSEAFF.